This TCR beta chain appears in the sequencing data of a study of T cells in Graves' hyperthyroidism and ophthalmopathy. Whole-study findings and limits: Before onset, by a median of around six months, the model predicted ophthalmopathy. Ophthalmopathy was distinguished from stable hyperthyroidism by 13 V-J signatures.

This clonotype has a count of ten or more. Its antigen is not known. Patients aged 18 to 65 had newly diagnosed hyperthyroidism that had lasted under 2 months. Researchers barred patients who had uncontrolled infection, other autoimmune disease, pregnancy or lactation. RNA transcripts gave rise to amplified TCR beta CDR3 regions. First-round RT-PCR with HTBI primers amplified the TCR CDR3 region. TCRdb processed the multiplex PCR reads anew with MiXCR; each CDR3 protein has one entry. The sample includes nearly 600,000 distinct CDR3 sequences, about 15% of them seen just once. The sequence was collected from a woman in her thirties with Graves' hyperthyroidism that later progressed to Graves' ophthalmopathy. Material for sequencing was blood.

CDR3: CASSLVPKEAFF. The CDR3, as DNA: TGTGCCAGCAGCTTAGTCCCAAAAGAAGCTTTCTTT. This chain connects TRBV11-2 to TRBJ1-1; D remains ambiguous. Per germline, CDR1 SGHAT and CDR2 FQNNGV. The germline V and J ends were trimmed by 1 base and 8 bases, with 8 bases remaining between them. CDR3 length: 12 amino acids. The full variable domain, completed using reference TRBV11-2 and TRBJ1-1, is EAGVAQSPRYKIIEKRQSVAFWCNPISGHATLYWYQQILGQGPKLLIQFQNNGVVDDSQLPKDRFSAERLKGVDSTLKIQPAKLEDSAVYLCASSLVPKEAFFGQGTRLTVV.